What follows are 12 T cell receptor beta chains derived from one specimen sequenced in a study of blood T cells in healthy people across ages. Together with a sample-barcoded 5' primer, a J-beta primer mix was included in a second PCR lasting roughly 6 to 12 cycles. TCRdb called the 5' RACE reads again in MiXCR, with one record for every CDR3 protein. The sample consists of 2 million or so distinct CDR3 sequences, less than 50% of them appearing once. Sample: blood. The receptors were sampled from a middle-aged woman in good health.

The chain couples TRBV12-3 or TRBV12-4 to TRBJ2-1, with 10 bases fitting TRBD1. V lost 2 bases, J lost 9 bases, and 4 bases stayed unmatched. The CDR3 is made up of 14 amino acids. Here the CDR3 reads CASSLRGQGSEQFF. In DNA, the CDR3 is TGTGCCAGCAGTTTAAGGGGACAGGGGAGTGAGCAGTTCTTC.

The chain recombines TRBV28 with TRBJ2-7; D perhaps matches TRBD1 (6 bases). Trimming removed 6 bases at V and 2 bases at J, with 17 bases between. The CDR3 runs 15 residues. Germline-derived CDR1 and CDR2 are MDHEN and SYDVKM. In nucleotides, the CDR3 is TGTGCCAGCAGGACGACATTGACAGGTCCCTACGAGCAGTACTTC. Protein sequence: CASRTTLTGPYEQYF.

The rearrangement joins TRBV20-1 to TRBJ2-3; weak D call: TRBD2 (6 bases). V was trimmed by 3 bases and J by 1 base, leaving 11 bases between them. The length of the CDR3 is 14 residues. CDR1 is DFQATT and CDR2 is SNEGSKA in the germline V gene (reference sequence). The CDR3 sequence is CSARGGDRTDTQYF. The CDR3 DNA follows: TGCAGTGCTAGGGGCGGGGACCGCACAGATACGCAGTATTTT.

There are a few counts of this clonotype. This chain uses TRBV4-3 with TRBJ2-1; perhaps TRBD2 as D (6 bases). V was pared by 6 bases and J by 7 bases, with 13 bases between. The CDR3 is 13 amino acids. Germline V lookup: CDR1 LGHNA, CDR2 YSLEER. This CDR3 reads CASSRDLANEQFF. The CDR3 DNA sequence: TGCGCCAGCAGTCGGGACTTAGCGAATGAGCAGTTCTTC.

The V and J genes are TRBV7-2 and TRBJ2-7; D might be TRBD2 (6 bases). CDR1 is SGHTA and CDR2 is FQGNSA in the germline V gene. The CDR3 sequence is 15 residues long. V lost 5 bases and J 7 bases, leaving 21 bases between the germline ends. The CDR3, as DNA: TGTGCCAGCAGCCGGACTACGCCATCATCTTCGGAGCAGTACTTC. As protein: CASSRTTPSSSEQYF.

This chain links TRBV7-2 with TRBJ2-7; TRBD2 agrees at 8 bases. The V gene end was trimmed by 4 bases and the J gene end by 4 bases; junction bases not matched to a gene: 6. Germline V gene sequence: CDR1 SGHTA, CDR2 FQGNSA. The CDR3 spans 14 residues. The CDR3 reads CASSYASGLYEQYF. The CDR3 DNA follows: TGTGCCAGCAGCTACGCTAGCGGGCTTTACGAGCAGTACTTC.

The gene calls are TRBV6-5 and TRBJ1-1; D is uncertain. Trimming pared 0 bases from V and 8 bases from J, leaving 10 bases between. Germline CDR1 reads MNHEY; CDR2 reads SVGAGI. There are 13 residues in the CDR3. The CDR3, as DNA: TGTGCCAGCAGTTACTCAAGAGTACGGGAAGCTTTCTTT. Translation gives CASSYSRVREAFF.

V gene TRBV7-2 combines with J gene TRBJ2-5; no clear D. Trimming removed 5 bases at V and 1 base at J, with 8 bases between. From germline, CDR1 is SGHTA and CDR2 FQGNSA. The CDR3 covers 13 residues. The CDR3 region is CASSRSTQETQYF. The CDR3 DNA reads TGTGCCAGCAGCCGATCTACCCAAGAGACCCAGTACTTC.

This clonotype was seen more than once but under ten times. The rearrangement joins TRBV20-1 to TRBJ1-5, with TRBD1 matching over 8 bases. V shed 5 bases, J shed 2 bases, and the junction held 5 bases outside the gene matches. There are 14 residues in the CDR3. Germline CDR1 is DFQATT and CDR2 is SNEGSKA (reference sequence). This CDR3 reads CSAVPGQGNQPQHF. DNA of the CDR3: TGCAGTGCTGTACCGGGACAGGGCAATCAGCCCCAGCATTTT.

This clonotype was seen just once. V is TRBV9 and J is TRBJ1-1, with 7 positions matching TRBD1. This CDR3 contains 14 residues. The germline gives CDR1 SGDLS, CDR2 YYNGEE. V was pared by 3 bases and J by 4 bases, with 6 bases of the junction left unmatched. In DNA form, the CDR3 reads TGTGCCAGCAGCGGACAGGGTTTCGGCACTGAAGCTTTCTTT. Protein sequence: CASSGQGFGTEAFF.

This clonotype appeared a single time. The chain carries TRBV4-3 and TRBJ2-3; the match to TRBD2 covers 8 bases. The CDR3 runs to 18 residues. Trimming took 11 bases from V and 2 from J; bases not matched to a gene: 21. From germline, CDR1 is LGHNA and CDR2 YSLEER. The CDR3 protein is CAGSKPGLVIGATDTQYF. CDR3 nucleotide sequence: TGCGCCGGGTCCAAACCGGGACTAGTTATTGGCGCCACAGATACGCAGTATTTT.

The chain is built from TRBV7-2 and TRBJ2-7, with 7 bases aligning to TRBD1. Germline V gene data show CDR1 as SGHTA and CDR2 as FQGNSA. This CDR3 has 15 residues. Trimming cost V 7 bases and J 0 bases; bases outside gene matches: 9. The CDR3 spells CASTRKGAGSYEQYF. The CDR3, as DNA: TGTGCCAGCACCCGCAAGGGGGCAGGCTCCTACGAGCAGTACTTC.